A single sample is the source of the 5 T cell receptor beta chains below, sequenced in a study of CD8 T cells in Susac syndrome. Reverse transcription of about 0.45 to 1 ug RNA used random hexamers. TCRdb called the immunoSEQ multiplex PCR reads again in MiXCR, with one record for every CDR3 protein. The data contain around 160,000 distinct CDR3 sequences, approximately 94% of them seen just once; the ten biggest clones take up about 0.095%. Sequenced sample: CD4+ T cells from PBMCs. The receptors come from a human donor with multiple sclerosis.

The rearrangement joins TRBV19 to TRBJ1-2; D uncertain. There are 14 residues in the CDR3. In germline, CDR1 is LNHDA, CDR2 SQIVND (reference sequence). Trimming removed 1 base from V and 6 bases from J, with 12 bases in between. The CDR3 protein is CASSIGLGSDGYTF. Written as DNA, the CDR3 is TGTGCCAGTAGTATAGGACTGGGATCGGATGGCTACACCTTC.

The chain employs TRBV7-9 and TRBJ2-1; 9 bases are a match to TRBD1. From germline, CDR1 is SEHNR and CDR2 FQNEAQ (reference sequence). After removal of 4 bases from V and 7 bases from J, the junction contained 11 bases not matched to a gene. This CDR3 has 16 residues. The CDR3 reads CASSSSAGTGWNEQFF. The CDR3 DNA sequence: TGTGCCAGCAGCTCCTCTGCCGGGACAGGGTGGAATGAGCAGTTCTTC.

The gene calls are TRBV7-2 and TRBJ2-2; D gene ambiguous. There are 15 residues in the CDR3. CDR1 and CDR2 (germline): SGHTA, FQGNSA. The V end was cut by 5 bases, the J end by 0 bases, with 10 bases between. CDR3: CASSPRYANTGELFF. In nucleotides, the CDR3 is TGTGCCAGCAGCCCCCGATACGCGAACACCGGGGAGCTGTTTTTT.

V and J are TRBV20-1 and TRBJ2-7, with 9 bases lining up with TRBD1. The CDR3 length is 12 residues. The germline V gene encodes CDR1 DFQATT and CDR2 SNEGSKA (reference sequence). V gave up 6 bases and J gave up 7 bases; unmatched junction bases: 7. CDR3 DNA sequence: TGCAGTGCCTGGGACAGGGTGCAAGAGCAGTACTTC. It codes for CSAWDRVQEQYF.

The chain has TRBV10-2 and TRBJ2-4; maybe TRBD2 (7 bases). V dropped 9 bases and J dropped 7 bases, with 22 bases sitting between them. Germline V gene lookup returns CDR1 WSHSY and CDR2 SAAADI. The CDR3 runs to 15 residues. The CDR3 DNA is TGCGCCAGGAAAGAGGGAGGGGGAGACGAGAACATTCAGTACTTC. Its translation is CARKEGGGDENIQYF.